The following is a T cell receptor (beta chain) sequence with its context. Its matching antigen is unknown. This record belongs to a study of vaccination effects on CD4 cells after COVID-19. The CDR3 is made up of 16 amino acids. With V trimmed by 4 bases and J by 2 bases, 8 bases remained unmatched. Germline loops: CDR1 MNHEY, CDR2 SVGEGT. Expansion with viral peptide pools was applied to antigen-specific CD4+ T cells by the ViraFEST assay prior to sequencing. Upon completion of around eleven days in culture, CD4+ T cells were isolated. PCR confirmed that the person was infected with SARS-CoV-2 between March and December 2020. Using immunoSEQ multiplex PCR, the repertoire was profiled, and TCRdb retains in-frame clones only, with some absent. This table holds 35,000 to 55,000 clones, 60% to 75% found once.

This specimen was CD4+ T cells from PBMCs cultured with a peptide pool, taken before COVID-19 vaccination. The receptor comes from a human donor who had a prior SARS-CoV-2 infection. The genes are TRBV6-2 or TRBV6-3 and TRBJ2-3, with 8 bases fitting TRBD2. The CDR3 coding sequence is TGTGCCAGCAGTTGGAATAGCGGGGCATACACAGATACGCAGTATTTT. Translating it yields CASSWNSGAYTDTQYF.